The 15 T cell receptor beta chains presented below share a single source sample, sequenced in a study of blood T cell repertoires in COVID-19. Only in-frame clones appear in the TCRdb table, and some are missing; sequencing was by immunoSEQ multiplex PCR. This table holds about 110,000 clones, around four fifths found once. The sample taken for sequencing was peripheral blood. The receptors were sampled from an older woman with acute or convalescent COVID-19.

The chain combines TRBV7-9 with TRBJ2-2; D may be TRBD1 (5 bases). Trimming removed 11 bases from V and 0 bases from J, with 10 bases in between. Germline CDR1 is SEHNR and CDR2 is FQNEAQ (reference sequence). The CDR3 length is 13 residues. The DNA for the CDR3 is TGTGCCGGTGGACATTCGAACACCGGGGAGCTGTTTTTT. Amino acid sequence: CAGGHSNTGELFF.

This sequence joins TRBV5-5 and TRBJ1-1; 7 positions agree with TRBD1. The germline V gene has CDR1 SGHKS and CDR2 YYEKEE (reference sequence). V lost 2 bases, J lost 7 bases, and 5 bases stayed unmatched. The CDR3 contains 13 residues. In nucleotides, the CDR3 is TGTGCCAGCAGCTTTGGGACAGTCGGTGAAGCTTTCTTT. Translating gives CASSFGTVGEAFF.

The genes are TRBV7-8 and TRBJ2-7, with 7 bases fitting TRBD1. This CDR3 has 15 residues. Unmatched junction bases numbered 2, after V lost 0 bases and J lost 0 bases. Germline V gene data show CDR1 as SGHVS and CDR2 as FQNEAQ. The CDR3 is CASSLAAGGSYEQYF. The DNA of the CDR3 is TGTGCCAGCAGCTTAGCCGCAGGGGGCTCCTACGAGCAGTACTTC.

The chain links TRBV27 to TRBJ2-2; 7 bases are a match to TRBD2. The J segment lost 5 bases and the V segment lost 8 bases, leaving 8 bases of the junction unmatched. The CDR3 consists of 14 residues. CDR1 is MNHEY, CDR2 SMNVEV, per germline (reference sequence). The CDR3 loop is CASYRAGRTGELFF. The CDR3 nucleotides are TGTGCCAGCTACCGAGCGGGACGAACCGGGGAGCTGTTTTTT.

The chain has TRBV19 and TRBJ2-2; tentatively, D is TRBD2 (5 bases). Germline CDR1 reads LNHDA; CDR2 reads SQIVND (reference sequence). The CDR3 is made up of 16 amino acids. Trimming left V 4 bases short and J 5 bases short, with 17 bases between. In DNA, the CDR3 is TGTGCCAGTAGTACCAAACCCGTCCGAGGGACCGGGGAGCTGTTTTTT. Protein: CASSTKPVRGTGELFF.

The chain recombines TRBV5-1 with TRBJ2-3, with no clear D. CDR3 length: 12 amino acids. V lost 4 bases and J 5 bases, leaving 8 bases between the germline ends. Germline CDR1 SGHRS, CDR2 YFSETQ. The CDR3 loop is CASSPLGDTQYF. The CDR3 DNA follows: TGCGCCAGCAGCCCCCTAGGAGATACGCAGTATTTT.

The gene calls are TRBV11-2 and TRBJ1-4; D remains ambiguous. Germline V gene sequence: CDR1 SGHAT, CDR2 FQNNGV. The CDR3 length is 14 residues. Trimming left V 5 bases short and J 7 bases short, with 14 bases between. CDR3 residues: CASSRSLRREKLFF. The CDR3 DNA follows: TGTGCCAGCAGCCGCTCGTTGCGTCGTGAAAAACTGTTTTTT.

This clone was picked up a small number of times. The CDR3 protein is CASSLDLATHEQFF. The CDR3 bases are TGTGCCAGCAGCTTAGATTTAGCGACACATGAGCAGTTCTTC. The rearrangement links TRBV7-8 to TRBJ2-1; D is perhaps TRBD2 (5 bases). The length of the CDR3 is 14 residues. V dropped 1 base and J dropped 8 bases, with 12 bases sitting between them. CDR1 and CDR2 from the germline V gene are SGHVS and FQNEAQ.

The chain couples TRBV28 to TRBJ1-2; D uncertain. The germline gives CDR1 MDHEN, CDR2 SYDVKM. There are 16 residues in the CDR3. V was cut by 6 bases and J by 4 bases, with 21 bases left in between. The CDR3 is CASRSLGVGTSYGYTF. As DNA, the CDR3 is TGTGCCAGCAGGTCTTTGGGCGTGGGCACCTCCTATGGCTACACCTTC.

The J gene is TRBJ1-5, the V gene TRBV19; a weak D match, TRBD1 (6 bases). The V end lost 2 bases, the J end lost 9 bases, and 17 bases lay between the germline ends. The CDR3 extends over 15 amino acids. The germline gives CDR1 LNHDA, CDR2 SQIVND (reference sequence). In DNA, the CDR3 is TGTGCCAGTAGTATAATGGGGGGCGGGGAGGGGCCCCAGCATTTT. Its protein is CASSIMGGGEGPQHF.

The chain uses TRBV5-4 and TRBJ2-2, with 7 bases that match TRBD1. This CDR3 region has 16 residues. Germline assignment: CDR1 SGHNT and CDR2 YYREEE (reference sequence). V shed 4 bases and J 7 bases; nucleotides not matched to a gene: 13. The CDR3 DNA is TGTGCCAGCAGCATACCAGTAGGGGGCGCCGGCGGGGAGCTGTTTTTT. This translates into CASSIPVGGAGGELFF.

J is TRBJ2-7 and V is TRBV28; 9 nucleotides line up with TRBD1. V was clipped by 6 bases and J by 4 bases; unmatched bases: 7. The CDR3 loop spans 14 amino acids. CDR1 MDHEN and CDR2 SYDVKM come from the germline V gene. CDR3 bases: TGTGCCAGCAGGACAGGGGGATCGCGATACGAGCAGTACTTC. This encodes CASRTGGSRYEQYF.

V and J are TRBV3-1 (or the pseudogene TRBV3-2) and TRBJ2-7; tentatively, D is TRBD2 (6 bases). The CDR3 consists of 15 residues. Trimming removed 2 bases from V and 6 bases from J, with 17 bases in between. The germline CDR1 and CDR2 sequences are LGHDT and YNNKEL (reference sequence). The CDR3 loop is CASSQRGGAISEQYF. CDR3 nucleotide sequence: TGTGCCAGCAGCCAAAGAGGCGGGGCAATAAGCGAGCAGTACTTC.

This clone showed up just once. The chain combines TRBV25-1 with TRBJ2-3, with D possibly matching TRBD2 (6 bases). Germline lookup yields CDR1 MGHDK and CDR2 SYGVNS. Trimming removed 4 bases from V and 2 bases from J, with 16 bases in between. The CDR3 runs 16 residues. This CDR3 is CASSAGYSGFTDTQYF. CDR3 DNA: TGTGCCAGCAGTGCGGGCTACAGCGGGTTCACAGATACGCAGTATTTT.

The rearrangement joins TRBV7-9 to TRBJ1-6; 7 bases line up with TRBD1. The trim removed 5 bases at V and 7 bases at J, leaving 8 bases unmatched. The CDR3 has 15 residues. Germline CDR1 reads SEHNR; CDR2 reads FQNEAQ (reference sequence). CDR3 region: CASSQGGAENSPLHF. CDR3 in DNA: TGTGCCAGCAGCCAGGGGGGAGCAGAAAATTCACCCCTCCACTTT. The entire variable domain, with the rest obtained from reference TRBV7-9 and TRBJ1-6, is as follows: DTGVSQNPRHKITKRGQNVTFRCDPISEHNRLYWYRQTLGQGPEFLTYFQNEAQLEKSRLLSDRFSAERPKGSFSTLEIQRTEQGDSAMYLCASSQGGAENSPLHFGNGTRLTVT.